The 30 T cell receptor beta chains below come from one sample, sequenced in a study of response to subunit inactivated influenza vaccine. TCRdb called the RT-PCR reads again in MiXCR, with one record for every CDR3 protein. Of 650,000 to 850,000 distinct CDR3 sequences listed, approximately 15% are singletons. Sequences were derived from PBMCs from blood, sampled 14 days before vaccination. The receptors come from a man in his fifties or sixties who received an inactivated influenza vaccine.

The chain is built from TRBV11-2 and TRBJ2-1; D is possibly TRBD1 or TRBD2 (5 bases each). The CDR3 runs to 14 residues. Germline V gives CDR1 SGHAT, CDR2 FQNNGV. The V and J ends lost 5 bases and 8 bases respectively, with 16 bases between them. CDR3 nucleotides: TGTGCCAGCAGCCCAGGGTGGGAGAACGATGAGCAGTTCTTC. This translates into CASSPGWENDEQFF.

The J gene is TRBJ1-2, the V gene TRBV5-1; weak D call: TRBD1 (5 bases). The CDR3 is made up of 14 amino acids. V was shortened by 4 bases and J by 4 bases, with 14 bases between the two germline ends. The V gene's germline CDR1 is SGHRS and CDR2 YFSETQ. The CDR3 protein is CASSPGAGGYGYTF. In nucleotides, the CDR3 is TGCGCCAGCAGCCCCGGGGCGGGTGGCTATGGCTACACCTTC.

This clonotype has at least ten counts. This chain uses TRBV2 with TRBJ2-1; either TRBD1 or TRBD2 may fit D (6 bases each). The CDR3 consists of 13 residues. Germline CDR1 and CDR2: SNHLY and FYNNEI. The V and J ends lost 6 bases and 4 bases respectively, with 10 bases between them. Here the CDR3 reads CASRGGLYNEQFF. Here the CDR3 DNA reads TGTGCCAGCAGGGGGGGCCTTTACAATGAGCAGTTCTTC. Complete variable domain (other parts from reference TRBV2 and TRBJ2-1): EPEVTQTPSHQVTQMGQEVILRCVPISNHLYFYWYRQILGQKVEFLVSFYNNEISEKSEIFDDQFSVERPDGSNFTLKIRSTKLEDSAMYFCASRGGLYNEQFFGPGTRLTVL.

CDR3: CASSPGPDTQYF. The CDR3, as DNA: TGTGCCAGCAGCCCAGGGCCAGATACGCAGTATTTT. This chain connects TRBV5-4 to TRBJ2-3; tentatively, D is TRBD1 (5 bases). Germline V CDR1 and CDR2: SGHNT, YYREEE (reference sequence). This CDR3 has 12 residues. V was shortened by 4 bases and J by 4 bases, with 7 bases between the two germline ends.

This clonotype was observed many times. The chain uses TRBV5-1 and TRBJ1-2, with 8 positions matching TRBD1. In germline, CDR1 is SGHRS, CDR2 YFSETQ. V was clipped by 7 bases and J by 2 bases; unmatched bases: 4. The CDR3 extends over 13 amino acids. CDR3 DNA: TGCGCCAGCGGGACAGGTTCCAACTATGGCTACACCTTC. Residues: CASGTGSNYGYTF.

The chain is built from TRBV5-5 and TRBJ2-5, with 8 bases matching TRBD1. The V segment lost 4 bases and the J segment 4 bases; nucleotides outside the gene matches: 0. In germline, CDR1 is SGHKS, CDR2 YYEKEE (reference sequence). This CDR3 is 12 amino acids long. CDR3 in amino acids: CASSGTGETQYF. CDR3 coding DNA: TGTGCCAGCAGCGGGACAGGAGAGACCCAGTACTTC.

CDR3 residues: CATSDSTRTYSSYNEQFF. For the CDR3, the DNA is TGTGCCACCAGTGATTCCACTCGGACCTACAGCTCCTACAATGAGCAGTTCTTC. The rearrangement links TRBV24-1 to TRBJ2-1; no firm D call. This CDR3 is built from 18 residues. CDR1 is KGHDR and CDR2 is SFDVKD in the germline V gene. Trimming took off 2 bases at V and 0 bases at J, with 16 bases between the two ends.

V gene TRBV6-2 or TRBV6-3 combines with J gene TRBJ2-3, with D possibly TRBD1 on 6 matching bases. The CDR3 loop spans 14 amino acids. Deletions cut 6 bases from V and 4 bases from J, with 14 bases between. CDR1 and CDR2 (germline): MNHEY, SVGEGT. The CDR3 reads CASSQDRIADTQYF. Here the CDR3 DNA reads TGTGCCAGCAGCCAAGACAGGATCGCAGATACGCAGTATTTT.

This CDR3 reads CASSPADRGSRANTEAFF. In DNA form, the CDR3 reads TGTGCCAGCAGTCCCGCCGACAGGGGCAGTCGGGCGAACACTGAAGCTTTCTTT. This chain uses TRBV12-3 or TRBV12-4 with TRBJ1-1; 8 bases map to TRBD1. The length of the CDR3 is 18 residues. V dropped 5 bases and J dropped 1; count of bases not matched to a gene: 15.

This clonotype was found many times. The chain has TRBV3-1 and TRBJ2-7; the D gene is possibly TRBD2 (7 bases). V was trimmed by 5 bases and J by 3 bases, leaving 17 bases between them. The CDR3 is 15 amino acids. Germline CDR1 is LGHDT and CDR2 is YNNKEL (reference sequence). CDR3 sequence: CASSYLGGAHYEQYF. The CDR3 DNA reads as TGTGCCAGCAGCTACTTAGGGGGGGCACACTACGAGCAGTACTTC.

This clonotype was counted a few times. The gene calls are TRBV5-1 and TRBJ2-5; perhaps TRBD1 as D (6 bases). Germline loops: CDR1 SGHRS, CDR2 YFSETQ. This CDR3 is built from 15 residues. Trimming shortened V by 1 base and J by 2 bases, and 12 bases separated the two germline ends. The CDR3 DNA follows: TGCGCCAGCAGCTTGTGGGGCAGGGGTCAAGAGACCCAGTACTTC. Its translation is CASSLWGRGQETQYF.

This chain links TRBV3-1 with TRBJ2-2, with D maybe TRBD2 (6 bases). Germline V gives CDR1 LGHDT, CDR2 YNNKEL (reference sequence). The CDR3 loop spans 16 amino acids. V lost 1 base and J lost 1, with 10 bases in between. CDR3 residues: CASSQGPGLNTGELFF. The CDR3 DNA reads TGTGCCAGCAGCCAAGGGCCGGGACTGAACACCGGGGAGCTGTTTTTT.

The table lists this clonotype with a few counts. This sequence joins TRBV7-2 and TRBJ2-7, with 8 bases identical to TRBD1. Germline CDR1 reads SGHTA; CDR2 reads FQGNSA. V gave up 0 bases and J gave up 3 bases; unmatched junction bases: 7. This CDR3 is built from 16 residues. CDR3 sequence (DNA): TGTGCCAGCAGCTTAGCGCCAGGGGGCAGAGACTACGAGCAGTACTTC. Translating it yields CASSLAPGGRDYEQYF.

This clonotype showed up many times. The chain recombines TRBV7-9 with TRBJ1-5, with a weak D call TRBD1 (5 bases). This CDR3 region has 13 residues. V lost 3 bases and J lost 7, with 10 bases in between. The germline V gene has CDR1 SEHNR and CDR2 FQNEAQ (reference sequence). CDR3 in DNA: TGTGCCAGCAGCTTCGGATGGGGCCAGCCCCAGCATTTT. Protein: CASSFGWGQPQHF.

This clonotype was detected many times. V and J are TRBV29-1 and TRBJ2-7; D gene unclear. V was clipped by 1 base and J by 3 bases, with 10 bases between them. Germline V lookup: CDR1 SQVTM, CDR2 ANQGSEA. This CDR3 region has 13 residues. The CDR3, as DNA: TGCAGCGTTGAAGGGAGATCGGTCTACGAGCAGTACTTC. This encodes CSVEGRSVYEQYF.

The J gene is TRBJ2-7, the V gene TRBV5-4; 7 nucleotides line up with TRBD1. J was trimmed by 3 bases and V by 2 bases; bases with no gene match: 5. Germline V gene data show CDR1 as SGHNT and CDR2 as YYREEE (reference sequence). The CDR3 length is 14 residues. The CDR3 protein is CASSLNRGNYEQYF. The CDR3 nucleotides are TGTGCCAGCAGCTTAAACAGGGGAAACTACGAGCAGTACTTC.

The chain couples TRBV6-2 or TRBV6-3 to TRBJ2-7; TRBD2 agrees at 8 bases. Germline-derived CDR1 and CDR2 are MNHEY and SVGEGT. This CDR3 spans 15 amino acids. Unmatched junction bases numbered 9, after V lost 5 bases and J lost 3 bases. CDR3 sequence reads: CASSQLSGSLYEQYF. Written as DNA, the CDR3 is TGTGCCAGCAGTCAACTGAGCGGGAGTCTCTACGAGCAGTACTTC.

In this sample, this clonotype turned up a few times. This chain uses TRBV4-2 with TRBJ1-6; D not certain. The CDR3 consists of 16 residues. Germline lookup yields CDR1 LGHNA and CDR2 YNFKEQ. The ends were cut back, 0 bases at V and 9 bases at J, with 15 bases in the middle. The CDR3 sequence is CASSQDREEIGSPLHF. In DNA, the CDR3 is TGTGCCAGCAGCCAAGATCGTGAGGAGATTGGTTCACCCCTCCACTTT.

Here the CDR3 DNA reads TGTGCCAGCAGCGGGGCAGGGAATACCTTC. The encoded protein is CASSGAGNTF. The V gene is TRBV21-1, the J gene TRBJ1-2; the table gives TRBD1 as D, unverified against the DNA. TRBV21-1 constitutes a pseudogene. The CDR3 sequence is 10 residues long.

V is TRBV7-9 and J is TRBJ2-3; a weak D match, TRBD2 (6 bases). The germline CDR1 and CDR2 sequences are SEHNR and FQNEAQ (reference sequence). V was shortened by 7 bases and J by 0 bases, with 17 bases between the two germline ends. The CDR3 is 16 residues long. The CDR3 coding sequence is TGTGCCAGCAACCCCGTGAGCGGGTCGAGCACAGATACGCAGTATTTT. Translated, it gives CASNPVSGSSTDTQYF.

Only a few counts were recorded for this clonotype. This chain links TRBV27 with TRBJ1-4, with a possible D match to TRBD1 (5 bases). This CDR3 contains 15 residues. V lost 6 bases to trimming and J lost 10 bases, with 21 bases between them. CDR1 and CDR2 from the germline V gene are MNHEY and SMNVEV (reference sequence). This CDR3 is CASRPRGTQGGKLFF. The CDR3 DNA reads TGTGCCAGCAGGCCTCGGGGGACCCAGGGCGGAAAACTGTTTTTT.

J is TRBJ2-5 and V is TRBV7-3; 16 nucleotides align to TRBD2. Germline CDR1 and CDR2: SGHTA and FQGTGA. The V and J ends lost 4 bases and 5 bases, in that order; junction bases with no gene match: 4. The CDR3 consists of 16 residues. CDR3 DNA: TGTGCCAGCAGCTCGGGACTAGCGGGAGGGGCGGAGACCCAGTACTTC. It yields the protein CASSSGLAGGAETQYF.

V gene TRBV28 combines with J gene TRBJ1-4, with TRBD1 as a possible D gene (5 bases). CDR3 size: 15 residues. The germline V gene encodes CDR1 MDHEN and CDR2 SYDVKM. Trimming took 6 bases from V and 11 from J, leaving 22 bases between them. The CDR3 region has the DNA TGTGCCAGCAGCCCGGCCGGACCCACAGAGGGGAAACTGTTTTTT. The encoded protein is CASSPAGPTEGKLFF.

This clonotype was observed many times. Here the CDR3 reads CSASGDRGRGQETQYF. CDR3 sequence (DNA): TGCAGTGCCAGCGGGGACAGGGGACGTGGGCAAGAGACCCAGTACTTC. This chain joins TRBV20-1 and TRBJ2-5; 10 bases map to TRBD1. The CDR3 contains 16 residues. In germline, CDR1 is DFQATT, CDR2 SNEGSKA (reference sequence). V shed 6 bases, J shed 2 bases, and the junction held 12 bases outside the gene matches.

This clonotype came up a few times. V usage is TRBV9 and J usage is TRBJ1-2; D is possibly TRBD1 (5 bases). V lost 3 bases, J lost 4 bases, and 16 bases lay in between. Germline assignment: CDR1 SGDLS and CDR2 YYNGEE. CDR3 length equals 15 residues. This CDR3 is CASSGGDGERYGYTF. The CDR3, as DNA: TGTGCCAGCAGCGGGGGGGACGGGGAGCGCTATGGCTACACCTTC.

This clonotype was detected a few times. The chain couples TRBV28 to TRBJ1-4, with D hard to call. Germline CDR1 and CDR2: MDHEN and SYDVKM. This CDR3 is 15 amino acids long. V lost 3 bases and J 4 bases, leaving 12 bases between the germline ends. CDR3 in amino acids: CASSFPGTFNEKLFF. CDR3 bases: TGTGCCAGCAGTTTCCCCGGAACTTTTAATGAAAAACTGTTTTTT.

This clonotype was recorded many times. The CDR3 region is CASRAGTTDTQYF. CDR3 coding DNA: TGCGCCAGCAGGGCCGGGACAACAGATACGCAGTATTTT. This chain links TRBV5-1 with TRBJ2-3; D is possibly TRBD1 (6 bases). Looked up from germline, CDR1 is SGHRS and CDR2 is YFSETQ. Trimming pared 5 bases from V and 3 bases from J, leaving 10 bases between. The CDR3 has 13 residues.

This clonotype was observed a handful of times. This sequence joins TRBV12-3 or TRBV12-4 and TRBJ2-5, with 16 nucleotides matching TRBD2. The CDR3 spans 17 residues. V was pared by 6 bases and J by 3 bases, with 7 bases of the junction left unmatched. CDR3 nucleotide sequence: TGTGCCAGCAGAGCGGGACTAGCGGGAGGGGGAGAAGAGACCCAGTACTTC. Translating it yields CASRAGLAGGGEETQYF.

V usage is TRBV30 and J usage is TRBJ2-3; D gene ambiguous. Germline lookup yields CDR1 GTSNPN and CDR2 SVGIG (reference sequence). This CDR3 comprises 14 residues. V lost 4 bases and J 0 bases, leaving 11 bases between the germline ends. For the CDR3, the DNA is TGTGCCTGGAACGCCGGATCTAGCACAGATACGCAGTATTTT. Its translation: CAWNAGSSTDTQYF.

The rearrangement links TRBV4-3 to TRBJ1-1, with TRBD1 matching over 7 bases. CDR1 and CDR2 (germline): LGHNA, YSLEER. Germline trimming cut 1 base from V and 5 bases from J; bases unmatched to any gene: 10. The CDR3 sequence is 16 residues long. CDR3 amino acids: CASSQVRTGVGTEAFF. The CDR3 DNA follows: TGCGCCAGCAGCCAAGTTCGAACAGGGGTAGGGACTGAAGCTTTCTTT.